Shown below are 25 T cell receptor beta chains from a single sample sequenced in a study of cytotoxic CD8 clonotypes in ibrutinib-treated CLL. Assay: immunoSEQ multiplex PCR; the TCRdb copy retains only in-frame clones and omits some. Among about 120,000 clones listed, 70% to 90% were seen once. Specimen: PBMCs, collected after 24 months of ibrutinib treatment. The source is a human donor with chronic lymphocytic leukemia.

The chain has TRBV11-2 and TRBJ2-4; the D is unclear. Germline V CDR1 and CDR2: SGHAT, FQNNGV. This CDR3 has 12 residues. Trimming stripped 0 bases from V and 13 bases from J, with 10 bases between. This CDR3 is CASSLDSTHQYF. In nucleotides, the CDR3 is TGTGCCAGCAGCTTAGATTCGACACACCAGTACTTC.

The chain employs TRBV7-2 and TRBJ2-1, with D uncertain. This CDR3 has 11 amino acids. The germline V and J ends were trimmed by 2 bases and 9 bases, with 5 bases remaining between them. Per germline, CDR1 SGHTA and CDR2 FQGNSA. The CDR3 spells CASSLLGEQFF. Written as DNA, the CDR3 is TGTGCCAGCAGCTTATTAGGTGAGCAGTTCTTC.

CDR3 nucleotides: TGTGCCAGCAGTTCTGGAGGGACAGGGGGGACTGAAGCTTTCTTT. It specifies CASSSGGTGGTEAFF. V gene TRBV28 combines with J gene TRBJ1-1, with TRBD1 matching over 11 bases. V gave up 4 bases and J gave up 5 bases; unmatched junction bases: 6. The CDR3 runs to 15 residues. Germline CDR1 reads MDHEN; CDR2 reads SYDVKM.

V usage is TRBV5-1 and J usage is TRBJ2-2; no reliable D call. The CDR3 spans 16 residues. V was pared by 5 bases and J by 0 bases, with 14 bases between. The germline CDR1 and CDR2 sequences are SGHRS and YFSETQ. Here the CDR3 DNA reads TGCGCCAGCAGTAGAGTAGACAACCCGAACACCGGGGAGCTGTTTTTT. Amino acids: CASSRVDNPNTGELFF.

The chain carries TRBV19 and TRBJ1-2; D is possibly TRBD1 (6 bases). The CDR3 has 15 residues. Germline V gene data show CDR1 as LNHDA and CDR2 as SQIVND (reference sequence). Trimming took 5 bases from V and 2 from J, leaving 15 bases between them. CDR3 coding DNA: TGTGCCAGTAGTGCGGTGGACAGATCCAACTATGGCTACACCTTC. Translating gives CASSAVDRSNYGYTF.

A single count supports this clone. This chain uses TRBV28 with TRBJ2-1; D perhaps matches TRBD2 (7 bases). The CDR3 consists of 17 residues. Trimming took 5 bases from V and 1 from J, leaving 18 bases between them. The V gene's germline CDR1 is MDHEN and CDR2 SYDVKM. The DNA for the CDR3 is TGTGCCAGCAGTCTGCGGACTAGGGGGGTATCCTACAATGAGCAGTTCTTC. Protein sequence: CASSLRTRGVSYNEQFF.

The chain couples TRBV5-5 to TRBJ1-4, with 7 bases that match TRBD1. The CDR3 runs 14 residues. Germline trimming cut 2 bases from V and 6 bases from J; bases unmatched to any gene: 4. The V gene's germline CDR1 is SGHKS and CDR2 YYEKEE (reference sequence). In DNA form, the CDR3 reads TGTGCCAGCAGCTTTGGAACAGGGGATGAAAAACTGTTTTTT. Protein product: CASSFGTGDEKLFF.

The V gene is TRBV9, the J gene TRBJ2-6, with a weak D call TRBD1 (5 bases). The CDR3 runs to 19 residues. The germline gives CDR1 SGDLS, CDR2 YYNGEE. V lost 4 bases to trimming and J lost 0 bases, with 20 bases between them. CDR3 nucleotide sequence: TGTGCCAGCAGCCCCTTAGGGGTCAGCTTTGTCTCTGGGGCCAACGTCCTGACTTTC. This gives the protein CASSPLGVSFVSGANVLTF.

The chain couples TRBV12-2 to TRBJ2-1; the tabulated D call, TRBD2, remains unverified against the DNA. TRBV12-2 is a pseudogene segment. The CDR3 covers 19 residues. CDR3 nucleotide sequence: TGTGCAAGTCGCCCCCCCGGCTCAGAGGGCATCTTATGTCAGCTTGAGCAGTTCTTC. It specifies CASRPPGSEGILCQLEQFF.

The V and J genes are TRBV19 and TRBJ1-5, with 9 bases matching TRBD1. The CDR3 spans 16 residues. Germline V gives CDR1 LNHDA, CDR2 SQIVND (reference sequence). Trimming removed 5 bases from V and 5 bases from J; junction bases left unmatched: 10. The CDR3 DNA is TGTGCCAGTAGTCCAGAGGACAGGGGAGCCGATCAGCCCCAGCATTTT. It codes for CASSPEDRGADQPQHF.

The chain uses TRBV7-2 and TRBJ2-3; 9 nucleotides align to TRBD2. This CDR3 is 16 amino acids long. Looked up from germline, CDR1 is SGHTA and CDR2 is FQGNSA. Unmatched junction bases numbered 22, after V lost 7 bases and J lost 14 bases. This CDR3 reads CASTLTSGVTYPFTYF. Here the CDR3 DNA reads TGTGCCAGCACCTTGACTAGCGGTGTCACATATCCCTTCACGTATTTT.

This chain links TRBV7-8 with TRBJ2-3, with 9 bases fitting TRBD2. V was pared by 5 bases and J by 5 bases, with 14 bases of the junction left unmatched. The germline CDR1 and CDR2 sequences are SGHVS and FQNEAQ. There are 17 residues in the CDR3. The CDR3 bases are TGTGCCAGCAGCCCCCGCCCGCGACTAGCGGCTGGAGATACGCAGTATTTT. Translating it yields CASSPRPRLAAGDTQYF.

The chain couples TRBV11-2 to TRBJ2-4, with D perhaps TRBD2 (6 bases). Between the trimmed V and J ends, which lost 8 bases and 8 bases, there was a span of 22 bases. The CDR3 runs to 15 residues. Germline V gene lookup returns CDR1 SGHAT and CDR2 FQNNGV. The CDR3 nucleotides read TGTGCCAGCGCTACGGAGGGGTTGGACACAGACATTCAGTACTTC. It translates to CASATEGLDTDIQYF.

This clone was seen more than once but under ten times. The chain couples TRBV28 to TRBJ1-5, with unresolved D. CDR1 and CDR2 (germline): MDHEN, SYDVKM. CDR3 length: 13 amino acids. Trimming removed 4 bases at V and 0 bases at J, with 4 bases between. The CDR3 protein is CASSSDSNQPQHF. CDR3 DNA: TGTGCCAGCAGTTCGGATAGCAATCAGCCCCAGCATTTT.

The CDR3: CASKGGRSTDTQYF. The DNA of the CDR3 is TGTGCCAGTAAAGGCGGGAGAAGCACAGATACGCAGTATTTT. V is TRBV19 and J is TRBJ2-3; TRBD2 matches at 7 bases. Unmatched junction bases numbered 4, after V lost 7 bases and J lost 0 bases. The CDR3 runs to 14 residues. Germline loops: CDR1 LNHDA, CDR2 SQIVND (reference sequence). The whole variable domain, remainder taken from reference TRBV19 and TRBJ2-3, is DGGITQSPKYLFRKEGQNVTLSCEQNLNHDAMYWYRQDPGQGLRLIYYSQIVNDFQKGDIAEGYSVSREKKESFPLTVTSAQKNPTAFYLCASKGGRSTDTQYFGPGTRLTVL.

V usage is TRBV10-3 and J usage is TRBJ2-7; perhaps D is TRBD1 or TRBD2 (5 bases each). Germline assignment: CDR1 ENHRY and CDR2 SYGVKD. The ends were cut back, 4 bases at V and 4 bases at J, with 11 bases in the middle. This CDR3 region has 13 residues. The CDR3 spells CAISGDPGYEQYF. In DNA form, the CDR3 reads TGTGCCATCAGTGGGGACCCAGGGTACGAGCAGTACTTC.

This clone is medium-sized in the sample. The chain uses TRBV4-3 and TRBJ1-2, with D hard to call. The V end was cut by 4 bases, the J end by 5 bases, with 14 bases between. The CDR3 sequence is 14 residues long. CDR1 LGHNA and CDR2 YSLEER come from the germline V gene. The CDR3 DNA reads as TGCGCCAGCAGCCCAGGCGCTTTTCGTTATGGCTACACCTTC. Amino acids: CASSPGAFRYGYTF.

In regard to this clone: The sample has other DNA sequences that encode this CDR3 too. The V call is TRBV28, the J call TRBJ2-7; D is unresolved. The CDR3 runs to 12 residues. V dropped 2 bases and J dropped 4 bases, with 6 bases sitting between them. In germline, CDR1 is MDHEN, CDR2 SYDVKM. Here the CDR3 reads CASSLHGYEQYF. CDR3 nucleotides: TGTGCCAGCAGTTTACACGGGTACGAGCAGTACTTC.

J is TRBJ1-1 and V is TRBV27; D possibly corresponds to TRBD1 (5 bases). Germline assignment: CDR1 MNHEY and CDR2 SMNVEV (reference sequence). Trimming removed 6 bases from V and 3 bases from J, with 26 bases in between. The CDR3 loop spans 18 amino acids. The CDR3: CASSSGWGPLTGDTEAFF. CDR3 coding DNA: TGTGCCAGCAGCTCTGGGTGGGGACCCTTGACTGGGGACACTGAAGCTTTCTTT.

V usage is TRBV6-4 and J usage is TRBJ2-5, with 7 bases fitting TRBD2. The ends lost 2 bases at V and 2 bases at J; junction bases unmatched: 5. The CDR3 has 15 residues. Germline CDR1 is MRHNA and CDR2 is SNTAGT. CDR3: CASSDEAGPQETQYF. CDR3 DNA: TGTGCCAGCAGTGACGAAGCGGGACCACAAGAGACCCAGTACTTC.

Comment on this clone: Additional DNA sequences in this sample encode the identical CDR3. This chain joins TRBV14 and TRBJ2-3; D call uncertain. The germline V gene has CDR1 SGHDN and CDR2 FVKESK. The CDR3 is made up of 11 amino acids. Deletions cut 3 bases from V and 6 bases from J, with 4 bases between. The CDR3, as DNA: TGTGCCAGCAGCCAGGCGGATACGCAGTATTTT. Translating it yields CASSQADTQYF.

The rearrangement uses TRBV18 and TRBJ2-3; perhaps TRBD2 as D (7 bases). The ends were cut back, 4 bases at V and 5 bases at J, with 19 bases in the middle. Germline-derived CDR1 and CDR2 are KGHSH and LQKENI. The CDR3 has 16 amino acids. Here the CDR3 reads CASSRRGGLLGDTQYF. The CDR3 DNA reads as TGTGCCAGCTCACGTCGCGGGGGCCTCCTTGGAGATACGCAGTATTTT.

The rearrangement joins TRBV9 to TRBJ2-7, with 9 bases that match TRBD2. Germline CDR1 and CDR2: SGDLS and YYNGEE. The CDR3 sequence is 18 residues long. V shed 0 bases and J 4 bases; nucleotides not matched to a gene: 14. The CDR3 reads CASSVDGALSGRRYEQYF. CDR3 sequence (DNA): TGTGCCAGCAGCGTAGACGGGGCCCTTAGCGGGAGACGATACGAGCAGTACTTC.

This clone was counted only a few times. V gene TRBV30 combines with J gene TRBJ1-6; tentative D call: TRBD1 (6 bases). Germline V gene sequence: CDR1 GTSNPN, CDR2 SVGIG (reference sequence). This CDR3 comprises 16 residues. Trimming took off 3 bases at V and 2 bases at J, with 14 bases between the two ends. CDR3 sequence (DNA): TGTGCCTGGAGGCCGGGGGCGCAGGCCTATAATTCACCCCTCCACTTT. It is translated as CAWRPGAQAYNSPLHF.

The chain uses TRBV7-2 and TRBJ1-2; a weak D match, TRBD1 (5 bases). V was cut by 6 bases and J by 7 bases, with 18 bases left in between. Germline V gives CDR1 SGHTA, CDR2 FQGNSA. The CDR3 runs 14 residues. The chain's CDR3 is CASREGLHVFGYTF. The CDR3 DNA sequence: TGTGCCAGCAGGGAGGGGCTTCACGTTTTTGGCTACACCTTC.